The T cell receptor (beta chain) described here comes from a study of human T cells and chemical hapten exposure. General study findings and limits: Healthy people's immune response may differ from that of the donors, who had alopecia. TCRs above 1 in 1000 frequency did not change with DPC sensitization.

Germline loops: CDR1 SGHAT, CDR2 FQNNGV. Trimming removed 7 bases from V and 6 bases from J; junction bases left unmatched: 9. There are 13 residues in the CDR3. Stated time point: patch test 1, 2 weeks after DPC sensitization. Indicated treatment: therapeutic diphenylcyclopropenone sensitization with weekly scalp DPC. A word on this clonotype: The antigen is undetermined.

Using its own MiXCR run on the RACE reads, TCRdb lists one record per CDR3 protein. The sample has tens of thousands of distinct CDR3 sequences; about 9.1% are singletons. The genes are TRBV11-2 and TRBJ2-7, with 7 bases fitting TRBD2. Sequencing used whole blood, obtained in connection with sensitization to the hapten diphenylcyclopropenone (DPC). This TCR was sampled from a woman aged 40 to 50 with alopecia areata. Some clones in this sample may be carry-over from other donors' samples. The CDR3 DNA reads TGTGCCAGCAACGCGGGACTACCCCTCGAGCAGTACTTC. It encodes CASNAGLPLEQYF. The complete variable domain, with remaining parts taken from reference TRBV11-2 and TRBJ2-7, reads EAGVAQSPRYKIIEKRQSVAFWCNPISGHATLYWYQQILGQGPKLLIQFQNNGVVDDSQLPKDRFSAERLKGVDSTLKIQPAKLEDSAVYLCASNAGLPLEQYFGPGTRLTVT.